Below, 27 T cell receptor beta chains from the same sample are listed, as sequenced in a study of OX40 agonist ivuxolimab in advanced cancers. Here immunoSEQ multiplex PCR was the method, and the copy in TCRdb shows in-frame clones only, minus some. The table records tens of thousands of clones, about 85% of them present only once. This material consisted of CD4+ or CD8+ T cells sorted from blood, taken in a trial of the OX40 agonist ivuxolimab. The source of these receptors is an adult with an advanced solid tumor such as melanoma, head and neck, liver or kidney cancer.

The chain carries TRBV7-8 and TRBJ2-7; a possible D gene is TRBD1 (7 bases). Trimming left V 1 base short and J 0 bases short, with 16 bases between. This CDR3 region has 17 residues. The germline V gene has CDR1 SGHVS and CDR2 FQNEAQ. The chain's CDR3 is CASSLVRAGGTSYEQYF. In DNA, the CDR3 is TGTGCCAGCAGCTTAGTGCGGGCAGGGGGGACCTCCTACGAGCAGTACTTC.

The J gene is TRBJ2-3, the V gene TRBV15; D is ambiguous. The CDR3 totals 16 residues. Germline loops: CDR1 LNHNV, CDR2 YYDKDF (reference sequence). Trimming took 1 base from V and 4 from J, leaving 15 bases between them. In DNA form, the CDR3 reads TGTGCCACCAGCAGAGGGATTGAAAAGGGTGCAGATACGCAGTATTTT. Translation: CATSRGIEKGADTQYF. Using reference TRBV15 and TRBJ2-3 for the parts outside the CDR3, the full variable domain is DAMVIQNPRYQVTQFGKPVTLSCSQTLNHNVMYWYQQKSSQAPKLLFHYYDKDFNNEADTPDNFQSRRPNTSFCFLDIRSPGLGDTAMYLCATSRGIEKGADTQYFGPGTRLTVL.

The chain's CDR3 is CASSFSNQNEKLFF. The CDR3 nucleotides read TGTGCCAGCAGCTTTTCCAACCAGAATGAAAAACTGTTTTTT. The chain links TRBV5-6 to TRBJ1-4; D is unresolved. This CDR3 has 14 residues. Trimming took off 2 bases at V and 5 bases at J, with 10 bases between the two ends. Germline values: CDR1 SGHDT, CDR2 YYEEEE.

The gene calls are TRBV5-1 and TRBJ2-1; D may match TRBD1 or TRBD2 (5 bases each). This CDR3 has 15 amino acids. The ends were cut back, 3 bases at V and 5 bases at J, with 15 bases in the middle. CDR1 SGHRS and CDR2 YFSETQ come from the germline V gene. CDR3 region: CASSSGPPGHNEQFF. The DNA for the CDR3 is TGCGCCAGCAGCTCGGGTCCCCCGGGGCACAATGAGCAGTTCTTC. The whole variable domain, filled in from reference TRBV5-1 and TRBJ2-1, reads KAGVTQTPRYLIKTRGQQVTLSCSPISGHRSVSWYQQTPGQGLQFLFEYFSETQRNKGNFPGRFSGRQFSNSRSEMNVSTLELGDSALYLCASSSGPPGHNEQFFGPGTRLTVL.

V gene TRBV11-2 combines with J gene TRBJ2-5; the D is unclear. The length of the CDR3 is 13 residues. The germline CDR1 and CDR2 sequences are SGHAT and FQNNGV. V lost 7 bases to trimming and J lost 2 bases, with 11 bases between them. The CDR3 region is CASTSGFQETQYF. The CDR3 DNA reads TGTGCCAGCACCTCCGGGTTTCAAGAGACCCAGTACTTC.

The chain recombines TRBV5-6 with TRBJ1-3; unclear D gene. The germline V gene has CDR1 SGHDT and CDR2 YYEEEE. This CDR3 region has 13 residues. V lost 7 bases to trimming and J lost 0 bases, with 8 bases between them. CDR3 bases: TGTGCCAGCTCGGCCGACTCTGGAAACACCATATATTTT. Translation gives CASSADSGNTIYF.

This clone was observed once. The gene calls are TRBV10-1 and TRBJ2-7; perhaps TRBD2 as D (6 bases). V gave up 7 bases and J gave up 3 bases, with 10 bases separating them. The CDR3 loop spans 12 amino acids. CDR1 and CDR2 (germline): WNHNN, SYGVQD (reference sequence). The CDR3 nucleotides read TGCGCCAGCACACCCGGGGGCTACGAGCAGTACTTC. This encodes CASTPGGYEQYF.

The chain joins TRBV28 to TRBJ2-7; TRBD2 agrees at 9 bases. This CDR3 is 16 amino acids long. Germline V CDR1 and CDR2: MDHEN, SYDVKM. Losses at the gene ends were 5 bases for V and 4 bases for J; bases not matched to a gene: 12. CDR3 bases: TGTGCCAGCAGTACGATTAGGGCGGGAGGGCCGTACGAGCAGTACTTC. Its translation is CASSTIRAGGPYEQYF.

The chain joins TRBV14 to TRBJ1-1; 7 nucleotides agree with TRBD1. The germline CDR1 and CDR2 sequences are SGHDN and FVKESK. CDR3 length equals 12 residues. The V segment lost 2 bases and the J segment 11 bases; nucleotides outside the gene matches: 5. CDR3 loop: CASSQSSRGAFF. The DNA of the CDR3 is TGTGCCAGCAGCCAATCCTCCAGGGGGGCTTTCTTT. Based on the CDR3 plus reference TRBV14 and TRBJ1-1, the full variable domain is EAGVTQFPSHSVIEKGQTVTLRCDPISGHDNLYWYRRVMGKEIKFLLHFVKESKQDESGMPNNRFLAERTGGTYSTLKVQPAELEDSGVYFCASSQSSRGAFFGQGTRLTVV.

The rearrangement uses TRBV9 and TRBJ1-6; unclear D gene. Deletions cut 5 bases from V and 8 bases from J, with 14 bases between. Germline V gene sequence: CDR1 SGDLS, CDR2 YYNGEE. The CDR3 loop spans 14 amino acids. CDR3 nucleotide sequence: TGTGCCAGCAGTAGCGGAGGAACTCATTCACCCCTCCACTTT. As protein: CASSSGGTHSPLHF.

V usage is TRBV5-6 and J usage is TRBJ1-4; D uncertain. The ends were cut back, 0 bases at V and 6 bases at J, with 12 bases in the middle. Germline CDR1 SGHDT, CDR2 YYEEEE. CDR3 length equals 15 residues. CDR3 sequence (DNA): TGTGCCAGCAGCTTGGATCCCGACCCGGATGAAAAACTGTTTTTT. Protein: CASSLDPDPDEKLFF.

The chain joins TRBV6-5 to TRBJ2-2, with D perhaps matching TRBD1 or TRBD2 (5 bases each). The CDR3 is 16 residues long. V was shortened by 0 bases and J by 7 bases, with 15 bases between the two germline ends. The germline gives CDR1 MNHEY, CDR2 SVGAGI. CDR3 DNA: TGTGCCAGCAGTTACTCGGGTGGCAGGGCGGGCGGGGAGCTGTTTTTT. Its translation is CASSYSGGRAGGELFF.

This clone was seen a single time. V gene TRBV7-9 combines with J gene TRBJ1-5, with D unclear. From germline, CDR1 is SEHNR and CDR2 FQNEAQ (reference sequence). This CDR3 has 14 residues. V was clipped by 2 bases and J by 6 bases, with 11 bases between them. In DNA, the CDR3 is TGTGCCAGCAGCTTAACCACGACGGGTCAGCCCCAGCATTTT. Translated: CASSLTTTGQPQHF. Variable domain in full (rest from reference TRBV7-9 and TRBJ1-5): DTGVSQNPRHKITKRGQNVTFRCDPISEHNRLYWYRQTLGQGPEFLTYFQNEAQLEKSRLLSDRFSAERPKGSFSTLEIQRTEQGDSAMYLCASSLTTTGQPQHFGDGTRLSIL.

This chain joins TRBV6-6 and TRBJ2-1, with TRBD2 as a possible D gene (5 bases). The CDR3 consists of 15 residues. Per germline, CDR1 MNHNY and CDR2 SVGAGI (reference sequence). Trimming took 2 bases from V and 3 from J, leaving 11 bases between them. The CDR3 nucleotides read TGTGCCAGCAGTTACGCCCCCGGGGACTACAATGAGCAGTTCTTC. It encodes CASSYAPGDYNEQFF.

V gene TRBV5-1 combines with J gene TRBJ2-7; 7 positions agree with TRBD1. The V and J ends lost 4 bases and 5 bases, in that order; junction bases with no gene match: 6. Germline V lookup: CDR1 SGHRS, CDR2 YFSETQ. The CDR3 is made up of 13 amino acids. The CDR3 region is CASSQMTGNEQYF. CDR3 bases: TGCGCCAGCAGCCAGATGACAGGGAACGAGCAGTACTTC.

This clone was found a few times. V and J are TRBV28 and TRBJ2-4; D gene unclear. The V end lost 3 bases, the J end lost 6 bases, and 18 bases lay between the germline ends. Per the germline V gene, CDR1 is MDHEN and CDR2 is SYDVKM. The CDR3 runs 16 residues. The CDR3 nucleotides are TGTGCCAGCAGTTTGAGTTTCGGGTGGGAAGGAAACATTCAGTACTTC. Translation gives CASSLSFGWEGNIQYF.

V gene TRBV11-3 combines with J gene TRBJ2-7; the D gene is possibly TRBD1 (5 bases). The CDR3 sequence is 12 residues long. Germline CDR1 is SGHNT and CDR2 is YENEEA. The ends were cut back, 1 base at V and 13 bases at J, with 14 bases in the middle. The CDR3: CASSLGLGQLYF. For the CDR3, the DNA is TGTGCCAGCAGCTTAGGGCTGGGGCAGCTTTACTTC.

This chain uses TRBV2 with TRBJ1-1; D call uncertain. Trimming removed 2 bases from V and 1 base from J, with 5 bases in between. The CDR3 covers 13 residues. Germline CDR1 SNHLY, CDR2 FYNNEI. In DNA form, the CDR3 reads TGTGCCAGCAGTGAAAACAGGAACACTGAAGCTTTCTTT. Protein product: CASSENRNTEAFF.

The rearrangement links TRBV6-8 to TRBJ1-5; D unclear. The CDR3 has 12 residues. V lost 6 bases and J 4 bases, leaving 7 bases between the germline ends. Germline CDR1 reads MNHGY; CDR2 reads SAAAGT. The chain's CDR3 is CASRQKNQPQHF. CDR3 bases: TGTGCCAGCAGGCAGAAGAATCAGCCCCAGCATTTT.

The J gene is TRBJ2-1, the V gene TRBV15; D possibly uses TRBD1 or TRBD2 (6 bases each). Per germline, CDR1 LNHNV and CDR2 YYDKDF (reference sequence). Trimming pared 0 bases from V and 8 bases from J, leaving 11 bases between. This CDR3 has 14 amino acids. The CDR3 DNA reads as TGTGCCACCAGCAGAGAGGGGGGCGGCGATGAGCAGTTCTTC. This sequence encodes CATSREGGGDEQFF.

In DNA, the CDR3 is TGTGCCAGCAGCTTAGTTCAGACCAGCACAGATACGCAGTATTTT. This translates into CASSLVQTSTDTQYF. The chain uses TRBV11-3 and TRBJ2-3; D not resolved. Looked up from germline, CDR1 is SGHNT and CDR2 is YENEEA. This CDR3 comprises 15 residues. V gave up 1 base and J gave up 0 bases, with 8 bases separating them.

The chain recombines TRBV29-1 with TRBJ1-1; 8 bases line up with TRBD1. Unmatched junction bases numbered 7, after V lost 6 bases and J lost 1 base. This CDR3 region has 14 residues. Germline V lookup: CDR1 SQVTM, CDR2 ANQGSEA. The CDR3 sequence is CSVRTGIANTEAFF. The CDR3 DNA reads as TGCAGCGTCCGGACAGGGATAGCGAACACTGAAGCTTTCTTT.

The J gene is TRBJ1-2, the V gene TRBV5-1; 8 nucleotides align to TRBD1. Germline V CDR1 and CDR2: SGHRS, YFSETQ. CDR3 length: 16 amino acids. The V gene end was trimmed by 0 bases and the J gene end by 7 bases; junction bases not matched to a gene: 11. DNA for the CDR3: TGCGCCAGCAGCTTGGGCGGTGCAGGGGGCAAACGTGGCTACACCTTC. It yields the protein CASSLGGAGGKRGYTF.

The genes are TRBV28 and TRBJ2-7; 7 bases line up with TRBD1. There are 14 residues in the CDR3. After removal of 4 bases from V and 7 bases from J, the junction contained 10 bases not matched to a gene. Germline lookup yields CDR1 MDHEN and CDR2 SYDVKM. CDR3 sequence: CASSSGQPTLEQYF. The CDR3 DNA sequence: TGTGCCAGCAGTTCGGGACAGCCTACCCTGGAGCAGTACTTC. The full variable domain, its missing parts supplied by reference TRBV28 and TRBJ2-7, is DVKVTQSSRYLVKRTGEKVFLECVQDMDHENMFWYRQDPGLGLRLIYFSYDVKMKEKGDIPEGYSVSREKKERFSLILESASTNQTSMYLCASSSGQPTLEQYFGPGTRLTVT.

This rearrangement joins TRBV7-9 to TRBJ1-2; D is ambiguous. Germline values: CDR1 SEHNR, CDR2 FQNEAQ (reference sequence). CDR3 length equals 14 residues. V was shortened by 5 bases and J by 1 base, with 11 bases between the two germline ends. The CDR3 reads CASSITQFNYGYTF. Written as DNA, the CDR3 is TGTGCCAGCAGCATCACCCAGTTTAACTATGGCTACACCTTC.

This chain uses TRBV4-1 with TRBJ1-1, with 9 bases lining up with TRBD1. V lost 2 bases to trimming and J lost 4 bases; unmatched junction nucleotides: 8. CDR1 and CDR2 from the germline V gene are MGHRA and YSYEKL. The CDR3 loop spans 16 amino acids. The CDR3 protein is CASSQRLTGGGTEAFF. DNA for the CDR3: TGCGCCAGCAGCCAAAGGCTCACAGGGGGCGGCACTGAAGCTTTCTTT.

This chain links TRBV4-1 with TRBJ2-7, with D perhaps matching TRBD2 (6 bases). Germline CDR1 and CDR2: MGHRA and YSYEKL. The V gene lost 1 base and the J gene lost 4 bases, with 23 bases spanning the gap. The CDR3 loop spans 18 amino acids. The CDR3: CASSQGASELSVVYEQYF. The CDR3 coding sequence is TGCGCCAGCAGCCAAGGGGCTAGCGAGCTTTCGGTCGTTTACGAGCAGTACTTC.